What follows are 10 T cell receptor beta chains derived from one specimen sequenced in a study of T cells after yellow fever vaccination. TCRdb re-called the 5' RACE reads with MiXCR, one entry per CDR3 protein. The sample includes 95,000 to 100,000 distinct CDR3 sequences, 5.8% of them seen just once. Sequencing was performed on CD8+ T cells sorted from PBMCs, taken 10 days after the yellow fever booster vaccination. The receptor set was obtained from a man between 18 and 35 years old who received the YFV17D yellow fever vaccine.

The rearrangement links TRBV4-3 to TRBJ2-3, with 8 bases that match TRBD1. The CDR3 is made up of 15 amino acids. J lost 4 bases, V lost 0 bases, and 3 bases had no gene match. Germline CDR1 and CDR2: LGHNA and YSLEER. This chain's CDR3 is CASSQDTGGPDTQYF. CDR3 DNA: TGCGCCAGCAGCCAAGATACAGGGGGTCCAGATACGCAGTATTTT.

There are many counts of this clonotype. The V gene is TRBV9, the J gene TRBJ1-5; no clear D gene. Looked up from germline, CDR1 is SGDLS and CDR2 is YYNGEE. The V end lost 2 bases, the J end lost 0 bases, and 3 bases lay between the germline ends. This CDR3 has 13 amino acids. The CDR3 nucleotides read TGTGCCAGCAGCGTTGGTAGCAATCAGCCCCAGCATTTT. Translated: CASSVGSNQPQHF.

This chain uses TRBV3-1 with TRBJ2-5; 9 bases align to TRBD2. Trimming cost V 5 bases and J 3 bases; bases outside gene matches: 4. CDR3 length: 14 residues. Germline V gene sequence: CDR1 LGHDT, CDR2 YNNKEL (reference sequence). The CDR3 reads CASSLAGAKETQYF. The CDR3 DNA is TGTGCCAGCAGCTTAGCGGGGGCGAAAGAGACCCAGTACTTC.

There are many counts of this clonotype. The chain uses TRBV7-8 and TRBJ2-1; 7 nucleotides match TRBD1. J lost 5 bases, V lost 3 bases, and 7 bases had no gene match. This CDR3 has 15 residues. Per the germline V gene, CDR1 is SGHVS and CDR2 is FQNEAQ. The CDR3 sequence: CASSLTGTDDNEQFF. The CDR3 DNA reads as TGTGCCAGCAGCTTGACCGGGACAGATGACAATGAGCAGTTCTTC.

The V and J genes are TRBV6-5 and TRBJ2-1; 7 bases are shared with TRBD1. V shed 5 bases, J shed 3 bases, and the junction held 10 bases outside the gene matches. Germline assignment: CDR1 MNHEY and CDR2 SVGAGI. The CDR3 runs 16 residues. CDR3 region: CASSRTGRTFYNEQFF. The CDR3 DNA sequence: TGTGCCAGCAGTCGGACAGGTCGAACCTTCTACAATGAGCAGTTCTTC.

This clonotype was picked up many times. The chain employs TRBV12-3 or TRBV12-4 and TRBJ2-1, with 9 nucleotides matching TRBD2. This CDR3 spans 14 amino acids. V lost 6 bases and J lost 8; bases outside the gene matches: 8. The CDR3 loop reads CASRASGGPHEQFF. CDR3 bases: TGTGCCAGCAGAGCCAGCGGGGGGCCCCATGAGCAGTTCTTC.

This chain uses TRBV27 with TRBJ2-3; D gene uncertain. The CDR3 runs 14 residues. The germline V gene encodes CDR1 MNHEY and CDR2 SMNVEV (reference sequence). Trimming removed 5 bases from V and 0 bases from J, with 9 bases in between. DNA for the CDR3: TGTGCCAGCAGTCGGACGGCTAGCACAGATACGCAGTATTTT. It encodes CASSRTASTDTQYF.

This rearrangement joins TRBV30 to TRBJ2-6, with D uncertain. V lost 3 bases to trimming and J lost 0 bases, with 12 bases between them. The V gene's germline CDR1 is GTSNPN and CDR2 SVGIG (reference sequence). The CDR3 sequence is 16 residues long. The CDR3 DNA follows: TGTGCCTGGAGGAGACTCCTGAGCTCTGGGGCCAACGTCCTGACTTTC. It yields the protein CAWRRLLSSGANVLTF.

The sample holds a few counts of this clonotype. V and J are TRBV27 and TRBJ2-6; the match to TRBD1 covers 8 bases. The V segment lost 5 bases and the J segment 1 base; nucleotides outside the gene matches: 4. The CDR3 is 16 residues long. The germline V gene has CDR1 MNHEY and CDR2 SMNVEV (reference sequence). As DNA, the CDR3 is TGTGCCAGCAGTCCCGGACAGGGATCTGGGGCCAACGTCCTGACTTTC. Translated, it gives CASSPGQGSGANVLTF.

V gene TRBV4-3 combines with J gene TRBJ1-2; 8 nucleotides match TRBD1. Germline V gene lookup returns CDR1 LGHNA and CDR2 YSLEER. V trimming: 3 bases; J trimming: 4 bases; junction bases outside the gene matches: 7. The CDR3 has 15 residues. CDR3 nucleotide sequence: TGCGCCAGCAGCCATGACTCGGGGACAGGCTATGGCTACACCTTC. Translated, it gives CASSHDSGTGYGYTF.